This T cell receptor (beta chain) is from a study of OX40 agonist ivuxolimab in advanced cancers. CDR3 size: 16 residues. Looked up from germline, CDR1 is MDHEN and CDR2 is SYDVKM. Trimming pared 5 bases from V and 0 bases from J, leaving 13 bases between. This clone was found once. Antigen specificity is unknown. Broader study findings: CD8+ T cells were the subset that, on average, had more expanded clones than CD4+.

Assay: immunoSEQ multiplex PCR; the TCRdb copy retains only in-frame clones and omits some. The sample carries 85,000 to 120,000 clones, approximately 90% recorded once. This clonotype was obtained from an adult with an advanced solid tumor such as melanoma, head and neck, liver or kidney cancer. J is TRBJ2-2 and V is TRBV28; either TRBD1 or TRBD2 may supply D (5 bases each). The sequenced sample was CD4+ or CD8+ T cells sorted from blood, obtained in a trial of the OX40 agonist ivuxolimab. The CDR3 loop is CASSPPGRANTGELFF. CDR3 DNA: TGTGCCAGCAGTCCTCCGGGGCGAGCGAACACCGGGGAGCTGTTTTTT.